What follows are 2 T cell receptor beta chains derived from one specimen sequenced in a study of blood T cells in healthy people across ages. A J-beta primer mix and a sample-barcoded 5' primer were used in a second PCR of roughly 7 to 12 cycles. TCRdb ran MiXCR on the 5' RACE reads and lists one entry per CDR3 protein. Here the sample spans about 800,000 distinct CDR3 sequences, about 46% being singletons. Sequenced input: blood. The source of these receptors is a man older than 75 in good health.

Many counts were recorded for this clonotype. The CDR3 region has the DNA TGTGCCAGCAGCTATGGCAGGAGCTCCTACGAGCAGTACTTC. Residues: CASSYGRSSYEQYF. The chain carries TRBV7-2 and TRBJ2-7; D is unclear. The germline V gene has CDR1 SGHTA and CDR2 FQGNSA. Trimming took 4 bases from V and 0 from J, leaving 10 bases between them. This CDR3 has 14 amino acids.

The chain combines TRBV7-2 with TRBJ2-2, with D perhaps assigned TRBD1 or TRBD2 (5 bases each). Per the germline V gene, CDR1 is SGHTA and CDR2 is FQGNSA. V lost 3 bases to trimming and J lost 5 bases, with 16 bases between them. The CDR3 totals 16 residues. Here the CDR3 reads CASSLGTGMVTGELFF. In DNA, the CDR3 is TGTGCCAGCAGCTTGGGGACCGGGATGGTGACCGGGGAGCTGTTTTTT.